Each of the 21 T cell receptor beta chains below was sequenced from the same sample in a study of response to subunit inactivated influenza vaccine. TCRdb used MiXCR to reprocess the RT-PCR reads, holding one entry per CDR3 protein. The profile shows around 570,000 distinct CDR3 sequences, approximately 10% of them singletons. The sample was also linked to a second study, of T cells expressing NK-cell markers. That study adds: With UMIs, 5'RACE template switching was used to make TCR beta cDNA.

The material was PBMCs from blood, obtained on the day of vaccination. These receptors were taken from a man aged 50 to 59 who received an inactivated influenza vaccine.

This clonotype was seen a handful of times. This chain uses TRBV12-3 or TRBV12-4 with TRBJ1-5, with D unresolved. V was trimmed by 4 bases and J by 1 base, leaving 14 bases between them. The CDR3 length is 16 residues. CDR3 region: CASSSDPIISNQPQHF. As DNA, the CDR3 is TGTGCCAGCAGTTCCGATCCTATAATCAGCAATCAGCCCCAGCATTTT.

The rearrangement uses TRBV30 and TRBJ1-1; D is undetermined. The germline gives CDR1 GTSNPN, CDR2 SVGIG (reference sequence). CDR3 size: 15 residues. The germline V and J ends were trimmed by 0 bases and 3 bases, with 14 bases remaining between them. DNA for the CDR3: TGTGCCTGGAGTGTACTTTGGCCCCAAGACACTGAAGCTTTCTTT. It specifies CAWSVLWPQDTEAFF.

The V and J genes are TRBV6-1 and TRBJ2-5, with 8 bases aligning to TRBD2. The CDR3 is 16 amino acids. The V gene end was trimmed by 2 bases and the J gene end by 2 bases; junction bases not matched to a gene: 7. Germline assignment: CDR1 MNHNS and CDR2 SASEGT. The CDR3 protein is CASSEYGGGHQETQYF. For the CDR3, the DNA is TGTGCCAGCAGTGAATACGGGGGGGGACATCAAGAGACCCAGTACTTC.

There are a few counts of this clonotype. In DNA form, the CDR3 reads TGCGCCAGCAGCCAGCTTATAGGACCTCCCTACAATGAGCAGTTCTTC. Amino acid sequence: CASSQLIGPPYNEQFF. V gene TRBV4-3 combines with J gene TRBJ2-1; no clear D gene. Germline V CDR1 and CDR2: LGHNA, YSLEER. V gave up 3 bases and J gave up 2 bases, with 14 bases separating them. The CDR3 spans 16 residues.

This clonotype came up many times. V is TRBV24-1 and J is TRBJ2-5, with 8 bases aligning to TRBD2. This CDR3 has 15 amino acids. Trimming cost V 3 bases and J 4 bases; bases outside gene matches: 6. Per germline, CDR1 KGHDR and CDR2 SFDVKD. The CDR3 coding sequence is TGTGCCACCAGTGATCCGTACGCGGGGGGAGAGACCCAGTACTTC. It is translated as CATSDPYAGGETQYF.

The V gene is TRBV5-5, the J gene TRBJ2-7, with 7 bases lining up with TRBD2. The germline V gene has CDR1 SGHKS and CDR2 YYEKEE (reference sequence). The CDR3 is 15 residues long. V was pared by 1 base and J by 2 bases, with 6 bases of the junction left unmatched. This chain's CDR3 is CASSLRAGATYEQYF. CDR3 sequence (DNA): TGTGCCAGCAGCTTGAGGGCGGGAGCGACCTACGAGCAGTACTTC.

This clonotype was detected ten times or more. This chain uses TRBV30 with TRBJ2-7; no clear D gene. The V and J ends lost 2 bases and 2 bases respectively, with 13 bases between them. Germline-derived CDR1 and CDR2 are GTSNPN and SVGIG (reference sequence). This CDR3 is built from 14 residues. The CDR3 nucleotides read TGTGCCTGGAGTTTGGATTCCAGAGCCTACGAGCAGTACTTC. This translates into CAWSLDSRAYEQYF.

This clonotype has ten or more counts. The V and J genes are TRBV6-6 and TRBJ2-1; no clear D. The length of the CDR3 is 10 residues. Looked up from germline, CDR1 is MNHNY and CDR2 is SVGAGI (reference sequence). V was trimmed by 8 bases and J by 8 bases, leaving 7 bases between them. In nucleotides, the CDR3 is TGTGCCAGCGTTGGAGATGAGCAGTTCTTC. Protein sequence: CASVGDEQFF.

The V call is TRBV5-8, the J call TRBJ2-4; D ambiguous. Germline V gives CDR1 SGHTS, CDR2 YDEGEE. The CDR3 runs to 15 residues. Trimming stripped 4 bases from V and 9 bases from J, with 20 bases between. CDR3 DNA sequence: TGTGCCAGCAGCACAAGGACGCCGGCCCTAGGCATTCAGTACTTC. Translated: CASSTRTPALGIQYF. The full variable domain, rest sourced from reference TRBV5-8 and TRBJ2-4, is EAGVTQSPTHLIKTRGQQATLRCSPISGHTSVYWYQQALGLGLQFLLWYDEGEERNRGNFPPRFSGRQFPNYSSELNVNALELEDSALYLCASSTRTPALGIQYFGAGTRLSVL.

The CDR3 is CASSLSRGFHEQYF. The CDR3 DNA sequence: TGTGCCAGCAGTTTATCAAGGGGTTTCCACGAGCAGTACTTC. The chain has TRBV27 and TRBJ2-7; maybe TRBD1 (5 bases). CDR3 length equals 14 residues. Trimming left V 0 bases short and J 5 bases short, with 11 bases between. CDR1 and CDR2 (germline): MNHEY, SMNVEV (reference sequence).

The chain links TRBV29-1 to TRBJ2-7; D gene unclear. With 2 bases removed from V and 4 bases from J, the gap between germline ends came to 12 bases. Looked up from germline, CDR1 is SQVTM and CDR2 is ANQGSEA. The CDR3 has 13 amino acids. CDR3 loop: CSVELGSPYEQYF. The DNA for the CDR3 is TGCAGCGTTGAATTAGGCTCTCCTTACGAGCAGTACTTC.

This clonotype has more than one count but fewer than ten. This chain links TRBV7-9 with TRBJ2-3; TRBD1 aligns across 11 bases. Germline V gene data show CDR1 as SEHNR and CDR2 as FQNEAQ (reference sequence). CDR3 length equals 17 residues. Trimming at V came to 5 bases and at J to 3 bases, leaving 10 bases not matched to a gene. CDR3 sequence reads: CASSRVEGQGGTDTQYF. CDR3 coding DNA: TGTGCCAGCAGCCGCGTAGAGGGACAGGGGGGAACAGATACGCAGTATTTT.

Only a few counts were recorded for this clonotype. This rearrangement joins TRBV5-1 to TRBJ1-5, with D uncertain. Trimming pared 5 bases from V and 0 bases from J, leaving 6 bases between. The CDR3 loop spans 13 amino acids. CDR1 and CDR2 (germline): SGHRS, YFSETQ. The CDR3 sequence is CASRVDSNQPQHF. CDR3 coding DNA: TGCGCCAGCAGGGTCGATAGCAATCAGCCCCAGCATTTT. Filled out from reference TRBV5-1 and TRBJ1-5, the complete variable domain reads KAGVTQTPRYLIKTRGQQVTLSCSPISGHRSVSWYQQTPGQGLQFLFEYFSETQRNKGNFPGRFSGRQFSNSRSEMNVSTLELGDSALYLCASRVDSNQPQHFGDGTRLSIL.

The chain carries TRBV20-1 and TRBJ1-2; 8 nucleotides match TRBD1. This CDR3 has 13 amino acids. Trimming took 6 bases from V and 2 from J; bases not matched to a gene: 5. Germline V gene lookup returns CDR1 DFQATT and CDR2 SNEGSKA (reference sequence). CDR3 sequence (DNA): TGCAGTGCCTGGGACAGGAGAAACTATGGCTACACCTTC. This translates into CSAWDRRNYGYTF.

This clonotype has ten or more counts. The chain is built from TRBV5-1 and TRBJ1-4; 7 positions match TRBD1. Germline V CDR1 and CDR2: SGHRS, YFSETQ. V lost 3 bases, J lost 8 bases, and 10 bases stayed unmatched. The CDR3 loop spans 15 amino acids. CDR3 sequence: CASSYITGEIEKLFF. DNA for the CDR3: TGCGCCAGCAGCTACATAACAGGGGAAATAGAAAAACTGTTTTTT. The full variable domain, its missing parts supplied by reference TRBV5-1 and TRBJ1-4, is KAGVTQTPRYLIKTRGQQVTLSCSPISGHRSVSWYQQTPGQGLQFLFEYFSETQRNKGNFPGRFSGRQFSNSRSEMNVSTLELGDSALYLCASSYITGEIEKLFFGSGTQLSVL.

This clonotype was picked up many times. This sequence joins TRBV12-3 or TRBV12-4 and TRBJ1-2, with D possibly TRBD1 on 5 matching bases. The CDR3 runs to 15 residues. Trimming cost V 7 bases and J 3 bases, with 18 bases left between them. The DNA of the CDR3 is TGTGCCAGCACTCCTCAGAGGGGACCCCACTATGGCTACACCTTC. Translated, it gives CASTPQRGPHYGYTF.

This clonotype has a handful of counts. The CDR3 coding sequence is TGTGCCAGCACCGTGACCGGTTACGGGGCCAACGTCCTGACTTTC. Its protein product is CASTVTGYGANVLTF. The rearrangement uses TRBV12-3 or TRBV12-4 and TRBJ2-6; no clear D. The CDR3 is 15 amino acids. The V gene lost 7 bases and the J gene lost 4 bases, with 14 bases spanning the gap.

This chain joins TRBV3-1 and TRBJ2-3; D perhaps matches TRBD1 (8 bases). Germline CDR1 and CDR2: LGHDT and YNNKEL (reference sequence). The V gene lost 2 bases and the J gene lost 5 bases, with 11 bases spanning the gap. The CDR3 runs 14 residues. This CDR3 is CASSQTGGGDTQYF. CDR3 DNA: TGTGCCAGCAGCCAAACAGGGGGGGGAGATACGCAGTATTTT.

This clonotype was recorded at least ten times. This chain links TRBV4-3 with TRBJ2-3; possibly TRBD1 for D (6 bases). CDR1 and CDR2 (germline): LGHNA, YSLEER. The CDR3 has 15 amino acids. Trimming pared 0 bases from V and 3 bases from J, leaving 10 bases between. The CDR3 sequence is CASSQDGTGTDTQYF. DNA of the CDR3: TGCGCCAGCAGCCAAGATGGTACAGGGACAGATACGCAGTATTTT.

The table lists this clonotype with a few counts. V is TRBV19 and J is TRBJ2-5; D assignment may be TRBD1 or TRBD2 (5 bases each). V dropped 2 bases and J dropped 4 bases, with 8 bases sitting between them. CDR1 LNHDA and CDR2 SQIVND come from the germline V gene (reference sequence). The CDR3 consists of 13 residues. CDR3 protein: CASSIWGRETQYF. DNA of the CDR3: TGTGCCAGTAGTATATGGGGGAGAGAGACCCAGTACTTC. Variable domain in full (rest from reference TRBV19 and TRBJ2-5): DGGITQSPKYLFRKEGQNVTLSCEQNLNHDAMYWYRQDPGQGLRLIYYSQIVNDFQKGDIAEGYSVSREKKESFPLTVTSAQKNPTAFYLCASSIWGRETQYFGPGTRLLVL.

The chain employs TRBV12-3 or TRBV12-4 and TRBJ1-5; TRBD1 matches 9 bases. This CDR3 comprises 15 residues. With 2 bases clipped from V and 6 bases from J, the junction kept 5 bases outside the gene matches. In DNA, the CDR3 is TGTGCCAGCAGTTTACGGACAGGGGTTTCTCAGCCCCAGCATTTT. Amino acids: CASSLRTGVSQPQHF.